The entry below describes one T cell receptor beta chain. Its specificity is unknown. This record comes from a study of cytomegalovirus exposure and HLA in healthy donors. Regarding the study as a whole: The later analysis indicated that the majority of CMV-associated TCR beta chains appeared HLA-restricted. Trimming of TCR beta V- and J-genes showed a link, identified in a later analysis, to a missense DCLRE1C variant. Testing in vitro showed three CMV-associated chains specific for CMV antigens.

The donors were healthy bone marrow donors. PCR primers comprised 60 Vbeta and 13 Jbeta primers. This table comes from immunoSEQ multiplex PCR, and its TCRdb copy is limited to in-frame clones, with some not included. The table has around 270,000 clones, about four fifths seen once. CDR1 is SGHVS and CDR2 is FNYEAQ in the germline V gene. The length of the CDR3 is 14 residues. V lost 0 bases and J lost 9, with 9 bases in between. This TCR derives from a girl under 10 years old in good health and CMV-seronegative. Sequenced sample: PBMCs. J is TRBJ1-6 and V is TRBV7-6, with D tentatively TRBD1 (6 bases). The CDR3 sequence: CASSLAPGVSPLHF. In DNA form, the CDR3 reads TGTGCCAGCAGCTTAGCGCCAGGGGTTTCACCCCTCCACTTT. The whole variable domain, filled in from reference TRBV7-6 and TRBJ1-6, reads GAGVSQSPRYKVTKRGQDVALRCDPISGHVSLYWYRQALGQGPEFLTYFNYEAQQDKSGLPNDRFSAERPEGSISTLTIQRTEQRDSAMYRCASSLAPGVSPLHFGNGTRLTVT.